The clone carrying this T cell receptor beta chain was picked up a small number of times. The antigen is unknown. This record comes from a study of T cells in Graves' hyperthyroidism and ophthalmopathy. Study information: Specimen type is peripheral blood, collected at initial diagnosis prior to any treatment.

Clinical symptoms, serum thyroxine and TRAb, thyroid ultrasound and orbital computed tomography together formed the diagnostic basis. Trimming cost V 8 bases and J 1 base, with 14 bases left between them. The CDR3 covers 14 residues. Template material for amplifying TCR beta CDR3 regions consisted of RNA transcripts. With the HTBI primer set, the TCR CDR3 went through a first round of RT-PCR. From the multiplex PCR reads, TCRdb called clonotypes with MiXCR, one entry per CDR3 protein. The sample has about 260,000 distinct CDR3 sequences, about 25% seen once. Findings and limits, study-wide: Model output signaled ophthalmopathy a median approximately 6.2 months ahead of onset. A model of 13 V-J pairs discriminated ophthalmopathy from stable hyperthyroidism.

Specimen: blood. This TCR was recovered from a man aged 40-49 years with Graves' hyperthyroidism that later progressed to Graves' ophthalmopathy. This chain joins TRBV12-3 or TRBV12-4 and TRBJ1-1; D possibly corresponds to TRBD1 (6 bases). CDR3 DNA: TGTGCCAGCCAACAGGGAAGGGGGAACACTGAAGCTTTCTTT. Amino acid sequence: CASQQGRGNTEAFF.